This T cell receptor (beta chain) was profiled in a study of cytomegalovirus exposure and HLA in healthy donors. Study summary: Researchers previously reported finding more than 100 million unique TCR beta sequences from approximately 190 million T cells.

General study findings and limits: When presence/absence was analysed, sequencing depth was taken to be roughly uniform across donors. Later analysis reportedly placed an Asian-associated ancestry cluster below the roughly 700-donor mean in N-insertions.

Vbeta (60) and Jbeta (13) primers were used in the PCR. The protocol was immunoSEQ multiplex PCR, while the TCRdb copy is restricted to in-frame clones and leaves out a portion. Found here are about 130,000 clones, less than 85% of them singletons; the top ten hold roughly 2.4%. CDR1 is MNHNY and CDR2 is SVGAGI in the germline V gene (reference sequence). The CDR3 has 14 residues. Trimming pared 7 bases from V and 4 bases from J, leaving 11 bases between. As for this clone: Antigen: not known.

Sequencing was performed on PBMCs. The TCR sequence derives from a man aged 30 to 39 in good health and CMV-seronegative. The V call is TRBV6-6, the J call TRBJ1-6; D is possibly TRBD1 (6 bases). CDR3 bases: TGTGCCAGCACCCGGACAGCTTATAATTCACCCCTCCACTTT. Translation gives CASTRTAYNSPLHF.